These 25 T cell receptor beta chains share one sample of origin, sequenced in a study of PD-1 blockade in classical Hodgkin lymphoma. Time point noted: cycle 4 day 1 (C4D1), after 6 weeks of nivolumab. Every patient was affected by relapse after autologous stem cell transplantation, while exposure to brentuximab vedotin was not uniform. The CD4+ T cells used were purified from thawed PBMCs through magnetic negative selection. Profiling relied on immunoSEQ multiplex PCR, and the TCRdb table lists in-frame clones only, not all of them. The profile shows under 20,000 clones, 70% to 75% of them singletons. The starting material was CD4+ T cells from blood, obtained before the fourth cycle of nivolumab. Source of these receptors: a human donor with classical Hodgkin lymphoma.

The chain links TRBV9 to TRBJ2-3, with a tentative D call TRBD2 (5 bases). CDR1 and CDR2 (germline): SGDLS, YYNGEE. With 1 base removed from V and 0 bases from J, the gap between germline ends came to 6 bases. The CDR3 loop spans 14 amino acids. The DNA of the CDR3 is TGTGCCAGCAGCGTAAGCGGCAGCACAGATACGCAGTATTTT. It encodes CASSVSGSTDTQYF. Based on the CDR3 plus reference TRBV9 and TRBJ2-3, the full variable domain is DSGVTQTPKHLITATGQRVTLRCSPRSGDLSVYWYQQSLDQGLQFLIQYYNGEERAKGNILERFSAQQFPDLHSELNLSSLELGDSALYFCASSVSGSTDTQYFGPGTRLTVL.

This clone showed up just once. The V gene is TRBV2, the J gene TRBJ1-5; no reliable D call. This CDR3 has 12 amino acids. Germline CDR1 reads SNHLY; CDR2 reads FYNNEI. V was clipped by 0 bases and J by 9 bases, with 6 bases between them. The CDR3 protein is CASSEALPPQHF. In nucleotides, the CDR3 is TGTGCCAGCAGTGAAGCGCTTCCGCCCCAGCATTTT.

This chain joins TRBV4-2 and TRBJ1-3; D remains ambiguous. The V end was cut by 0 bases, the J end by 0 bases, with 9 bases between. CDR1 is LGHNA, CDR2 YNFKEQ, per germline. This CDR3 comprises 16 residues. Written as DNA, the CDR3 is TGTGCCAGCAGCCAAGACCCCGGGATCTCTGGAAACACCATATATTTT. Protein: CASSQDPGISGNTIYF.

This clone has only a few counts. The chain couples TRBV30 to TRBJ1-5; maybe TRBD1 (6 bases). The V end lost 3 bases, the J end lost 2 bases, and 11 bases lay between the germline ends. The CDR3 totals 14 residues. Germline V gene data show CDR1 as GTSNPN and CDR2 as SVGIG (reference sequence). CDR3 residues: CAWSKGVGNQPQHF. In nucleotides, the CDR3 is TGTGCCTGGAGCAAGGGGGTGGGCAATCAGCCCCAGCATTTT.

The chain recombines TRBV10-1 with TRBJ2-3; 12 nucleotides align to TRBD2. There are 20 residues in the CDR3. Germline lookup yields CDR1 WNHNN and CDR2 SYGVQD (reference sequence). Trimming took 3 bases from V and 4 from J; bases not matched to a gene: 17. The CDR3 spells CASSDPGLAGPSWYADTQYF. CDR3 nucleotide sequence: TGCGCCAGCAGTGACCCCGGACTAGCGGGGCCTAGTTGGTATGCAGATACGCAGTATTTT.

This chain links TRBV2 with TRBJ1-5, with D possibly TRBD1 on 5 matching bases. The CDR3 runs 14 residues. CDR1 and CDR2 from the germline V gene are SNHLY and FYNNEI. V gave up 2 bases and J gave up 6 bases, with 11 bases separating them. CDR3 amino acids: CASSENEGFQPQHF. The DNA for the CDR3 is TGTGCCAGCAGTGAAAACGAGGGGTTTCAGCCCCAGCATTTT.

The genes are TRBV7-2 and TRBJ2-5, with TRBD2 matching over 7 bases. With 6 bases clipped from V and 1 base from J, the junction kept 11 bases outside the gene matches. CDR1 and CDR2 (germline): SGHTA, FQGNSA. CDR3 length equals 16 residues. The CDR3 coding sequence is TGTGCCAGCAGTGAGCGGGGTAGCGCTAGCCAAGAGACCCAGTACTTC. Amino acid sequence: CASSERGSASQETQYF.

The chain is built from TRBV4-3 and TRBJ1-2, with D unclear. Germline V lookup: CDR1 LGHNA, CDR2 YSLEER. This CDR3 is built from 14 residues. V gave up 0 bases and J gave up 2 bases, with 7 bases separating them. In DNA form, the CDR3 reads TGCGCCAGCAGCCAAGATGTTCTAAACTATGGCTACACCTTC. This encodes CASSQDVLNYGYTF.

V is TRBV6-1 and J is TRBJ1-2; D not certain. Germline lookup yields CDR1 MNHNS and CDR2 SASEGT. The CDR3 covers 10 residues. V was trimmed by 2 bases and J by 5 bases, leaving 0 bases between them. DNA for the CDR3: TGTGCCAGCAGTGAATATGGCTACACCTTC. It translates to CASSEYGYTF.

The chain links TRBV5-4 to TRBJ1-2; D is possibly TRBD1 (5 bases). Germline V gene lookup returns CDR1 SGHNT and CDR2 YYREEE (reference sequence). V was shortened by 0 bases and J by 2 bases, with 17 bases between the two germline ends. The CDR3 runs to 17 residues. CDR3 residues: CASSLAKGQSVNYGYTF. The CDR3 DNA reads TGTGCCAGCAGCTTGGCTAAGGGGCAGTCTGTAAACTATGGCTACACCTTC.

The gene calls are TRBV6-1 and TRBJ1-1; 7 nucleotides agree with TRBD1. Per the germline V gene, CDR1 is MNHNS and CDR2 is SASEGT. J was trimmed by 2 bases and V by 6 bases; bases with no gene match: 6. This CDR3 is 14 amino acids long. CDR3 DNA sequence: TGTGCCAGCAGAAGACAGGGAGGTAACACTGAAGCTTTCTTT. Its translation is CASRRQGGNTEAFF.

The chain couples TRBV19 to TRBJ2-7, with TRBD1 matching over 7 bases. This CDR3 is built from 14 residues. The V gene's germline CDR1 is LNHDA and CDR2 SQIVND (reference sequence). After removal of 6 bases from V and 2 bases from J, the junction contained 7 bases not matched to a gene. CDR3 DNA: TGTGCCAGTAGCTCCGGGACAGACCCCTACGAGCAGTACTTC. Protein product: CASSSGTDPYEQYF.

This clone was found a few times. The rearrangement links TRBV18 to TRBJ2-3; TRBD2 aligns across 10 bases. This CDR3 contains 16 residues. CDR1 KGHSH and CDR2 LQKENI come from the germline V gene. The junction had 3 bases not matched to a gene; V was cut back by 3 bases and J by 0 bases. In DNA, the CDR3 is TGTGCCAGCTCACCCATAGCGGGGGGAAGCACAGATACGCAGTATTTT. Protein sequence: CASSPIAGGSTDTQYF.

This clone was seen a few times. This chain uses TRBV18 with TRBJ2-5, with 7 bases that match TRBD1. CDR3 size: 13 residues. Germline V gene sequence: CDR1 KGHSH, CDR2 LQKENI. J gave up 5 bases and V 4 bases, and 4 bases lay outside the gene matches. The CDR3 spells CASSRGQAETQYF. In nucleotides, the CDR3 is TGTGCCAGCTCACGTGGACAGGCTGAGACCCAGTACTTC.

V gene TRBV19 combines with J gene TRBJ2-5; 8 nucleotides match TRBD1. Germline-derived CDR1 and CDR2 are LNHDA and SQIVND (reference sequence). The J segment lost 0 bases and the V segment lost 3 bases, leaving 3 bases of the junction unmatched. This CDR3 spans 15 amino acids. CDR3 DNA sequence: TGTGCCAGTAGTATTAGACAGGGGAACCAAGAGACCCAGTACTTC. It yields the protein CASSIRQGNQETQYF.

The chain employs TRBV6-4 and TRBJ2-3; 9 nucleotides agree with TRBD1. CDR3 length: 18 residues. Germline CDR1 reads MRHNA; CDR2 reads SNTAGT. The V segment lost 0 bases and the J segment 4 bases; nucleotides outside the gene matches: 11. The CDR3 nucleotides are TGTGCCAGCAGTGACTCCCATAGGACAGGGGCTGCATCAGATACGCAGTATTTT. Protein: CASSDSHRTGAASDTQYF.

V gene TRBV6-1 combines with J gene TRBJ2-3; possibly TRBD1 or TRBD2 for D (5 bases each). This CDR3 is 15 amino acids long. Germline CDR1 and CDR2: MNHNS and SASEGT. Trimming removed 5 bases from V and 0 bases from J, with 12 bases in between. CDR3 nucleotide sequence: TGTGCCAGCAGTTTTGGGACCCGGAGCACAGATACGCAGTATTTT. It yields the protein CASSFGTRSTDTQYF.

This chain connects TRBV27 to TRBJ2-7, with 9 positions matching TRBD2. CDR3 length: 14 amino acids. V shed 3 bases, J shed 9 bases, and the junction held 9 bases outside the gene matches. Per the germline V gene, CDR1 is MNHEY and CDR2 is SMNVEV (reference sequence). The CDR3 region is CASSFFAGGLGQYF. The CDR3 DNA is TGTGCCAGCAGTTTTTTTGCGGGAGGGCTCGGGCAGTACTTC.

This chain links TRBV5-4 with TRBJ1-1; no firm D call. The CDR3 totals 11 residues. V lost 4 bases and J lost 7, with 8 bases in between. The V gene's germline CDR1 is SGHNT and CDR2 YYREEE (reference sequence). CDR3 DNA: TGTGCCAGCAGCAGAATTGGTGAAGCTTTCTTT. Its protein product is CASSRIGEAFF.

The J gene is TRBJ2-5, the V gene TRBV18; possibly TRBD2 for D (6 bases). The V end was cut by 1 base, the J end by 6 bases, with 12 bases between. In germline, CDR1 is KGHSH, CDR2 LQKENI. This CDR3 spans 14 amino acids. CDR3 amino acids: CASSPQEGSKTQYF. CDR3 in DNA: TGTGCCAGCTCACCACAGGAGGGATCCAAGACCCAGTACTTC. Full variable domain (remainder filled in from reference TRBV18 and TRBJ2-5): NAGVMQNPRHLVRRRGQEARLRCSPMKGHSHVYWYRQLPEEGLKFMVYLQKENIIDESGMPKERFSAEFPKEGPSILRIQQVVRGDSAAYFCASSPQEGSKTQYFGPGTRLLVL.

The gene calls are TRBV30 and TRBJ1-2; D call uncertain. The germline V gene has CDR1 GTSNPN and CDR2 SVGIG (reference sequence). This CDR3 spans 12 amino acids. With 3 bases removed from V and 3 bases from J, the gap between germline ends came to 8 bases. CDR3 in DNA: TGTGCCTGGAGAGGACGTTACTATGGCTACACCTTC. It codes for CAWRGRYYGYTF.

The V call is TRBV4-3, the J call TRBJ1-2, with D possibly matching TRBD1 (5 bases). Between the trimmed V and J ends, which lost 0 bases and 4 bases, there was a span of 9 bases. The CDR3 runs to 14 residues. Germline CDR1 and CDR2: LGHNA and YSLEER. CDR3 region: CASSQDWGLYGYTF. CDR3 in DNA: TGCGCCAGCAGCCAAGATTGGGGACTCTATGGCTACACCTTC.

The chain uses TRBV6-6 and TRBJ2-3; TRBD2 matches 7 bases. The CDR3 runs 12 residues. The germline V gene encodes CDR1 MNHNY and CDR2 SVGAGI (reference sequence). With V trimmed by 10 bases and J by 4 bases, 5 bases remained unmatched. The CDR3 reads CATAGEADTQYF. CDR3 nucleotides: TGTGCCACGGCGGGAGAGGCAGATACGCAGTATTTT.

This clone was recorded once. The chain joins TRBV10-3 to TRBJ1-1; possibly TRBD1 for D (6 bases). Between the trimmed V and J ends, which lost 4 bases and 5 bases, there was a span of 14 bases. Germline CDR1 is ENHRY and CDR2 is SYGVKD. This CDR3 is 14 amino acids long. CDR3 region: CAISAGGRRTEAFF. CDR3 bases: TGTGCCATCAGTGCTGGGGGCCGGAGGACTGAAGCTTTCTTT.

The chain uses TRBV7-2 and TRBJ2-7, with a tentative D call TRBD1 (6 bases). CDR3 size: 16 residues. The V end lost 0 bases, the J end lost 4 bases, and 16 bases lay between the germline ends. The V gene's germline CDR1 is SGHTA and CDR2 FQGNSA. The CDR3 reads CASSLAGQGISYEQYF. Written as DNA, the CDR3 is TGTGCCAGCAGCTTAGCGGGTCAGGGGATAAGTTACGAGCAGTACTTC.